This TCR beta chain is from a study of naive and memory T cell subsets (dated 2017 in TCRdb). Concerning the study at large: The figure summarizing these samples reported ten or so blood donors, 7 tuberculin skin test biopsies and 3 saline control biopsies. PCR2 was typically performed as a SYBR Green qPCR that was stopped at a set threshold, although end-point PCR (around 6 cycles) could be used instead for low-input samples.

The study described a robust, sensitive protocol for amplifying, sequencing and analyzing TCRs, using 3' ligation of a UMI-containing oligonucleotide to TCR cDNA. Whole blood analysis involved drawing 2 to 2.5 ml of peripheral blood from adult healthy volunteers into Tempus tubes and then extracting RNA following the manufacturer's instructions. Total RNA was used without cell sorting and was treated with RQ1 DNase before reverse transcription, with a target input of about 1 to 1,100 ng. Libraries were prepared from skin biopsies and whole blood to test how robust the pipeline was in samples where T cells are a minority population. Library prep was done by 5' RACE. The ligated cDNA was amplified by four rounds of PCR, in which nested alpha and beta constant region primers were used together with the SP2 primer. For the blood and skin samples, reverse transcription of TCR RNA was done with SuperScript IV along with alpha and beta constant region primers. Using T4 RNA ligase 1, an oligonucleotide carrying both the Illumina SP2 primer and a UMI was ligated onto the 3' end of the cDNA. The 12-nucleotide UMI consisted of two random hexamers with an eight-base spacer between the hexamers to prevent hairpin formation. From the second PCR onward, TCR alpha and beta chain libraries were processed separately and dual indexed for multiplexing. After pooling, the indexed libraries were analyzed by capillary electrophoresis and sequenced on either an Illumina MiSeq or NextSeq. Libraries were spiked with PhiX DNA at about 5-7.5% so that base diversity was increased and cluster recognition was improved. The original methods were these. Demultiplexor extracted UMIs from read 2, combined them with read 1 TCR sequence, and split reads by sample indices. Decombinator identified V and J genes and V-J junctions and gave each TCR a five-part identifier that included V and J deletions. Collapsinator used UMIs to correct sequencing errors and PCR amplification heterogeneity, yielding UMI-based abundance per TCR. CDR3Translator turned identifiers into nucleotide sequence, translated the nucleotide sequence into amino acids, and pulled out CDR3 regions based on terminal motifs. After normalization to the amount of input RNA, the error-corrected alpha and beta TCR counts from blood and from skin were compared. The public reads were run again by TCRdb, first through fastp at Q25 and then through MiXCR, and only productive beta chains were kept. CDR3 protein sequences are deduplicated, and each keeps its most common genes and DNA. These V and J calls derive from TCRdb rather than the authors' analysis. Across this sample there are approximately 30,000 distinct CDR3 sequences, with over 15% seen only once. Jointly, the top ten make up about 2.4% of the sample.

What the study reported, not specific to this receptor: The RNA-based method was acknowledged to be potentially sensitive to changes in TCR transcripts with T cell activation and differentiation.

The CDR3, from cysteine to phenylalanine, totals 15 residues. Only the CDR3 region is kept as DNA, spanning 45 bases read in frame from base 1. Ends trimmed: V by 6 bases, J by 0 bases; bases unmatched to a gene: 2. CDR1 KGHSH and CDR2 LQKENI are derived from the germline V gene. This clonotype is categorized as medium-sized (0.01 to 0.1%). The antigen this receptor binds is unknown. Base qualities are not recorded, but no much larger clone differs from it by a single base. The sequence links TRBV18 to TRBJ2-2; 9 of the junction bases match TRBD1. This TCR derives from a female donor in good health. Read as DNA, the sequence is TGTGCCAGCTCTCGACAGGGGGCGAACACCGGGGAGCTGTTTTTT. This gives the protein CASSRQGANTGELFF.